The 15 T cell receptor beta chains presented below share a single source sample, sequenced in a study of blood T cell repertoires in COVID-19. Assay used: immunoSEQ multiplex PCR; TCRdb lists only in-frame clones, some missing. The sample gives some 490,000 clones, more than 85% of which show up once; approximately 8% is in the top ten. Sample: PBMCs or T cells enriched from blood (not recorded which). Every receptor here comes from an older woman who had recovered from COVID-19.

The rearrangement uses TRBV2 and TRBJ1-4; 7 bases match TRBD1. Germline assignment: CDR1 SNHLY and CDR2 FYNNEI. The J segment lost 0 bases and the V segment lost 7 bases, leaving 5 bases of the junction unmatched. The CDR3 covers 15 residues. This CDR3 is CASKPRGTTNEKLFF. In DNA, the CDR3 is TGTGCCAGCAAACCCAGGGGGACAACTAATGAAAAACTGTTTTTT.

CDR3 sequence (DNA): TGCGCCAGCAGCTCCTCGGGACTAGCAGGAGAGACCCAGTACTTC. This gives the protein CASSSSGLAGETQYF. The chain employs TRBV5-1 and TRBJ2-5; the match to TRBD2 covers 9 bases. Germline V gene data show CDR1 as SGHRS and CDR2 as YFSETQ. The CDR3 is 15 residues long. With V trimmed by 3 bases and J by 4 bases, 7 bases remained unmatched. Combining the CDR3 with reference TRBV5-1 and TRBJ2-5 gives the whole variable domain KAGVTQTPRYLIKTRGQQVTLSCSPISGHRSVSWYQQTPGQGLQFLFEYFSETQRNKGNFPGRFSGRQFSNSRSEMNVSTLELGDSALYLCASSSSGLAGETQYFGPGTRLLVL.

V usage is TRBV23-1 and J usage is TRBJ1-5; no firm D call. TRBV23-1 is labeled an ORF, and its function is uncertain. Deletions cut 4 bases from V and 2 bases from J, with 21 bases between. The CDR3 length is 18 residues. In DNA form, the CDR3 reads TGCGCCAGCAGTCCCCTTTGGTGTCCTCGGGGAGGCAATCAGCCCCAGCATTTT. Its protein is CASSPLWCPRGGNQPQHF.

This CDR3 reads CASSSLGQGVPEQFF. In DNA, the CDR3 is TGTGCCAGCAGTTCCCTGGGACAGGGGGTACCTGAGCAGTTCTTC. The rearrangement joins TRBV27 to TRBJ2-1; 11 bases are a match to TRBD1. Germline V lookup: CDR1 MNHEY, CDR2 SMNVEV (reference sequence). This CDR3 spans 15 amino acids. The trim removed 4 bases at V and 9 bases at J, leaving 8 bases unmatched.

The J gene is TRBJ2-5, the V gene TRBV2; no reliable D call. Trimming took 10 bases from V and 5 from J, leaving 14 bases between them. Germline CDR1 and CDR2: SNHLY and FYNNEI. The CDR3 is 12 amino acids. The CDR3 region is CATGWVPETQYF. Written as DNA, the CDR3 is TGTGCCACCGGGTGGGTCCCCGAGACCCAGTACTTC.

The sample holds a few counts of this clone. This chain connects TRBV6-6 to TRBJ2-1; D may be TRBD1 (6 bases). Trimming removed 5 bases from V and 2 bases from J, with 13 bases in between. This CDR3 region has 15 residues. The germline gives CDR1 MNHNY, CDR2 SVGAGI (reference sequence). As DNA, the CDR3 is TGTGCCAGCAGTGGGACACCGGGCGCCTACAATGAGCAGTTCTTC. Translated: CASSGTPGAYNEQFF.

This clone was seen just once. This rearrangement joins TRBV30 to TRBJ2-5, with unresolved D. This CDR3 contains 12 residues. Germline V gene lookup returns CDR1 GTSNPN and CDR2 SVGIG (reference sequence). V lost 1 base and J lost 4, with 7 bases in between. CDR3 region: CAWSEAGETQYF. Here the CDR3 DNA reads TGTGCCTGGAGTGAGGCAGGAGAGACCCAGTACTTC.

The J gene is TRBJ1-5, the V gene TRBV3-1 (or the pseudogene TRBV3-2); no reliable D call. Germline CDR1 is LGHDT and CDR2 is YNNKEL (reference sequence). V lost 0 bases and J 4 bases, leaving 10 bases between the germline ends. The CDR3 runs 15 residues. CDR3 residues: CASSQEAGTNQPQHF. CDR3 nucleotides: TGTGCCAGCAGCCAAGAGGCAGGCACAAATCAGCCCCAGCATTTT.

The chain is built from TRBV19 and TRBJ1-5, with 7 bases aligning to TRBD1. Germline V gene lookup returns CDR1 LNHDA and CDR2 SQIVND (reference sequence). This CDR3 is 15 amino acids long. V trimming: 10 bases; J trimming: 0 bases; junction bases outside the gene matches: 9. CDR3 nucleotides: TGTGCCACTCAGGGACAGCCTTATAGCAATCAGCCCCAGCATTTT. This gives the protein CATQGQPYSNQPQHF.

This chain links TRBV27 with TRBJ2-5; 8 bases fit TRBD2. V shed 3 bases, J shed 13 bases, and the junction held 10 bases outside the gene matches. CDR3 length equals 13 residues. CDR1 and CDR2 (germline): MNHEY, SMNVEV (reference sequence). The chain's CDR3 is CASSFSGGGKWYF. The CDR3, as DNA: TGTGCCAGCAGTTTTTCCGGGGGGGGCAAATGGTACTTC.

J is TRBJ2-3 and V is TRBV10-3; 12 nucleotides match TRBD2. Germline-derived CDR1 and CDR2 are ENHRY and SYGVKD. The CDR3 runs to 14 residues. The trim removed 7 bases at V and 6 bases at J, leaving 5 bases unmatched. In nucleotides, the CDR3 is TGTGCCATCACCGGGACTAGCGGGCTCGATACGCAGTATTTT. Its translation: CAITGTSGLDTQYF.

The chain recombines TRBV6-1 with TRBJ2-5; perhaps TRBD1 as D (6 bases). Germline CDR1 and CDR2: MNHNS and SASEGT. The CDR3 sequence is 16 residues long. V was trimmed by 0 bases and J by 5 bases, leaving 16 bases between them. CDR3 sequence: CASSEAIARGRETQYF. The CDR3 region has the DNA TGTGCCAGCAGTGAAGCGATTGCCAGGGGTCGGGAGACCCAGTACTTC.

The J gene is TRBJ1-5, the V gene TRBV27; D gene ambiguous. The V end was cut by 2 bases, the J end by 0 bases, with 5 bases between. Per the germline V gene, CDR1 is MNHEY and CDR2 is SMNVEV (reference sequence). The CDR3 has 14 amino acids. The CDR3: CASSLEFSNQPQHF. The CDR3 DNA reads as TGTGCCAGCAGTTTAGAGTTTAGCAATCAGCCCCAGCATTTT.

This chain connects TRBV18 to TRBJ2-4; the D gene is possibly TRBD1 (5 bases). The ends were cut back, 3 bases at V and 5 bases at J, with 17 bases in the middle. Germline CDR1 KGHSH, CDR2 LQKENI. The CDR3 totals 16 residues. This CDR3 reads CASSPDTSRPQNIQYF. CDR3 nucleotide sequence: TGTGCCAGCTCACCGGACACCTCCCGACCCCAAAACATTCAGTACTTC.

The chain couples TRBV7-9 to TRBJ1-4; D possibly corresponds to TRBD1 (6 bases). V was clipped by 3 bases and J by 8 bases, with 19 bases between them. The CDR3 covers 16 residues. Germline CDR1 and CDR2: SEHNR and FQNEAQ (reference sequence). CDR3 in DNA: TGTGCCAGCAGCTTGGCAGGGGCTACCACGAGGGAAAAACTGTTTTTT. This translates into CASSLAGATTREKLFF.